This paragraph reports one TCR beta chain. Its antigen is as yet unknown. Naive CD4+ cells had CD25+ Tregs removed. Germline V gene sequence: CDR1 DFQATT, CDR2 SNEGSKA (reference sequence). The CDR3 has 13 amino acids. Trimming cost V 6 bases and J 2 bases, with 13 bases left between them. Semi-nested PCR with Nested Universal Primer A followed constant-region reverse priming of full-length variable regions. TCRdb re-derived calls from the 5' RACE reads in MiXCR, one entry per CDR3 protein. The sample gives about 50,000 distinct CDR3 sequences, roughly 17% of which show up once; 2% to 2.5% is in the top ten. The study, taken as a whole, reports: Whole repertoires were not studied in the larger cohort, only one V-J beta rearrangement. Tumor memory CD4+ T cell TCR gene usage clustered with blood and lymph node memory CD4+ cells and lymph node naive CD4+ cells.

Input material: naive CD4+ T cells sorted from blood. The subset here: naive CD4+ T cells, CD4+CD45RA+CD25-. The gene calls are TRBV20-1 and TRBJ2-5; possibly TRBD1 or TRBD2 for D (5 bases each). The clonotype comes from a female donor with breast cancer. CDR3 DNA sequence: TGCAGTGCCCCGGGACCAGAACAAGAGACCCAGTACTTC. Protein sequence: CSAPGPEQETQYF.